The 28 T cell receptor beta chains below come from one sample, sequenced in a study of blood T cells in healthy people across ages. Primers used in a second PCR of about 7 to 12 cycles were a sample-barcoded 5' primer and a J-beta primer mix. TCRdb recomputed calls from the 5' RACE reads with MiXCR, one row per CDR3 protein. The sample has over a million distinct CDR3 sequences; 45% are singletons. Sequencing used blood. Every receptor here comes from a woman aged 55-69 years in good health.

The chain uses TRBV4-1 and TRBJ1-1; the D is unclear. V lost 0 bases and J 0 bases, leaving 11 bases between the germline ends. Germline V CDR1 and CDR2: MGHRA, YSYEKL. This CDR3 is built from 16 residues. The CDR3 loop reads CASSQDERRVNTEAFF. CDR3 in DNA: TGCGCCAGCAGCCAAGATGAAAGGCGGGTGAACACTGAAGCTTTCTTT.

The V and J genes are TRBV2 and TRBJ1-5; D is possibly TRBD1 (6 bases). From germline, CDR1 is SNHLY and CDR2 FYNNEI. The CDR3 totals 17 residues. Between the trimmed V and J ends, which lost 5 bases and 0 bases, there was a span of 17 bases. CDR3: CASSPRTAPNSNQPQHF. CDR3 DNA sequence: TGTGCCAGCAGTCCTCGGACAGCGCCGAATAGCAATCAGCCCCAGCATTTT.

V gene TRBV5-6 combines with J gene TRBJ2-1; either TRBD1 or TRBD2 may fit D (6 bases each). Germline V CDR1 and CDR2: SGHDT, YYEEEE. V lost 5 bases to trimming and J lost 5 bases, with 14 bases between them. CDR3 length: 14 amino acids. The CDR3 sequence: CASRKGGLDNEQFF. The CDR3 coding sequence is TGTGCCAGCAGGAAGGGGGGCTTAGACAATGAGCAGTTCTTC.

The sample holds one count of this clonotype. A much larger clone differs from this one at a single base, so this may be a read error. The rearrangement joins TRBV29-1 to TRBJ2-1; 9 nucleotides align to TRBD2. The germline gives CDR1 SQVTM, CDR2 ANQGSEA. The CDR3 sequence is 15 residues long. CDR3 amino acids: CSVVVASGEFGERFF. The DNA of the CDR3 is TGCAGCGTTGTTGTAGCTAGCGGGGAGTTTGGTGAGCGGTTCTTC.

This clonotype came up a few times. The genes are TRBV6-6 and TRBJ2-3; 7 positions match TRBD2. This CDR3 is built from 15 residues. Germline loops: CDR1 MNHNY, CDR2 SVGAGI (reference sequence). V shed 6 bases, J shed 3 bases, and the junction held 9 bases outside the gene matches. CDR3 protein: CASRGQRGVTDTQYF. In DNA, the CDR3 is TGTGCCAGCAGGGGGCAACGGGGGGTAACAGATACGCAGTATTTT.

This clonotype has only a few counts. This chain joins TRBV20-1 and TRBJ2-3, with TRBD2 matching 12 bases. J gave up 3 bases and V 2 bases, and 9 bases lay outside the gene matches. The V gene's germline CDR1 is DFQATT and CDR2 SNEGSKA (reference sequence). This CDR3 contains 17 residues. CDR3 in DNA: TGCAGTGCTAGAATGGGACTAGCGGGCCGAAAGACAGATACGCAGTATTTT. This sequence encodes CSARMGLAGRKTDTQYF.

On this clonotype: A junction boundary mismatches the germline segment, possibly from a read error. This chain joins TRBV18 and TRBJ2-4, with a weak D call TRBD1 (6 bases). The J call may be mistaken, given a closer DNA end match to TRBJ2-7. CDR1 KGHSH and CDR2 LQKENI come from the germline V gene. This CDR3 has 12 residues. The CDR3 sequence is CASAPGQSEQYF. The CDR3, as DNA: TGTGCCAGCGCACCCGGACAGAGCGAGCAGTACTTC.

This chain connects TRBV6-5 to TRBJ2-5, with TRBD2 as a possible D gene (5 bases). Germline loops: CDR1 MNHEY, CDR2 SVGAGI. The CDR3 is 14 residues long. The V gene lost 2 bases and the J gene lost 2 bases, with 9 bases spanning the gap. The CDR3 loop reads CASSYASTQETQYF. Here the CDR3 DNA reads TGTGCCAGCAGTTACGCTAGCACTCAAGAGACCCAGTACTTC.

This chain links TRBV29-1 with TRBJ2-7; TRBD2 matches at 7 bases. Judging by the DNA end, TRBJ2-5 fits better; the J call may be wrong. This CDR3 has 13 residues. Germline-derived CDR1 and CDR2 are SQVTM and ANQGSEA. CDR3 region: CSALGGSGETQYF. CDR3 sequence (DNA): TGCAGCGCACTTGGCGGGAGCGGGGAGACCCAGTACTTC.

This clonotype came up a few times. CDR3 bases: TGTGCCAGCAGCTCCCGGGACAGGGCAGAGACCCAGTACTTC. It specifies CASSSRDRAETQYF. J is TRBJ2-5 and V is TRBV7-9; 9 bases map to TRBD1. Per the germline V gene, CDR1 is SEHNR and CDR2 is FQNEAQ (reference sequence). With 4 bases clipped from V and 4 bases from J, the junction kept 4 bases outside the gene matches. The CDR3 contains 14 residues.

Note on this clonotype: At one end the junction does not follow the germline gene, possibly because of a read error. The chain has TRBV5-6 and TRBJ2-3; a possible D gene is TRBD1 (5 bases). The CDR3 is 14 residues long. Germline V gene lookup returns CDR1 SGHDT and CDR2 YYEEEE. In DNA form, the CDR3 reads TGTGCCAGCAGCTTTGCCGGAAACACAGGTACGCAGTATTTT. Encoded protein: CASSFAGNTGTQYF.

The chain links TRBV6-1 to TRBJ2-3, with D perhaps TRBD1 or TRBD2 (5 bases each). CDR3 length: 12 residues. In germline, CDR1 is MNHNS, CDR2 SASEGT. Trimming cost V 3 bases and J 12 bases, with 13 bases left between them. The CDR3 spells CASSDPGREQYF. The CDR3 nucleotides read TGTGCCAGCAGTGACCCGGGACGAGAACAGTATTTT.

The genes are TRBV15 and TRBJ2-7, with D uncertain. This CDR3 has 12 residues. V gave up 1 base and J gave up 7 bases, with 8 bases separating them. Germline lookup yields CDR1 LNHNV and CDR2 YYDKDF (reference sequence). This CDR3 is CATSRVINEQYF. CDR3 bases: TGTGCCACCAGCAGAGTTATCAATGAGCAGTACTTC. The whole variable domain, filled in from reference TRBV15 and TRBJ2-7, reads DAMVIQNPRYQVTQFGKPVTLSCSQTLNHNVMYWYQQKSSQAPKLLFHYYDKDFNNEADTPDNFQSRRPNTSFCFLDIRSPGLGDTAMYLCATSRVINEQYFGPGTRLTVT.

The V gene is TRBV2, the J gene TRBJ2-1, with 7 bases aligning to TRBD1. V shed 5 bases and J 8 bases; nucleotides not matched to a gene: 9. The CDR3 has 14 amino acids. The germline gives CDR1 SNHLY, CDR2 FYNNEI. The CDR3 nucleotides are TGTGCCAGCAGTAGAGAGGGGGCCGGTCATGAGCAGTTCTTC. Amino acid sequence: CASSREGAGHEQFF.

The V call is TRBV20-1, the J call TRBJ2-3, with 9 bases aligning to TRBD1. After removal of 4 bases from V and 2 bases from J, the junction contained 7 bases not matched to a gene. The germline V gene has CDR1 DFQATT and CDR2 SNEGSKA (reference sequence). The CDR3 is 15 amino acids. In DNA, the CDR3 is TGCAGTGCTACCACCGGGACAGGGAACACAGATACGCAGTATTTT. Protein: CSATTGTGNTDTQYF.

This clonotype is medium-sized (0.01 to 0.1%) by share. The chain links TRBV6-5 to TRBJ2-5; a possible D gene is TRBD1 (6 bases). The CDR3 has 14 amino acids. Per the germline V gene, CDR1 is MNHEY and CDR2 is SVGAGI. The V end lost 5 bases, the J end lost 0 bases, and 10 bases lay between the germline ends. CDR3 protein: CASSGGQNQETQYF. The CDR3 bases are TGTGCCAGCAGTGGTGGACAGAACCAAGAGACCCAGTACTTC.

This clonotype has just a few counts. The J gene is TRBJ2-3, the V gene TRBV5-1, with D perhaps matching TRBD2 (5 bases). Trimming removed 0 bases at V and 10 bases at J, with 15 bases between. The CDR3 runs 14 residues. Germline-derived CDR1 and CDR2 are SGHRS and YFSETQ. This chain's CDR3 is CASSLASPGMAQYF. The CDR3, as DNA: TGCGCCAGCAGCTTGGCTAGCCCTGGGATGGCGCAGTATTTT.

V and J are TRBV29-1 and TRBJ1-1; D is undetermined. This CDR3 is 13 amino acids long. V was pared by 4 bases and J by 3 bases, with 12 bases between. Germline CDR1 reads SQVTM; CDR2 reads ANQGSEA. The CDR3 DNA follows: TGCAGCGTTGTTGGAGGGAAGGACACTGAAGCTTTCTTT. It codes for CSVVGGKDTEAFF.

The chain uses TRBV3-1 and TRBJ2-4, with D perhaps TRBD1 (6 bases). CDR1 and CDR2 (germline): LGHDT, YNNKEL (reference sequence). V was trimmed by 2 bases and J by 13 bases, leaving 18 bases between them. This CDR3 has 14 amino acids. CDR3 nucleotides: TGTGCCAGCAGCCAATTAGGACAGTTCAACGGGCAGTACTTC. Amino acids: CASSQLGQFNGQYF.

The chain carries TRBV20-1 and TRBJ1-5, with 7 bases identical to TRBD1. V was pared by 2 bases and J by 1 base, with 8 bases of the junction left unmatched. The CDR3 contains 16 residues. In germline, CDR1 is DFQATT, CDR2 SNEGSKA (reference sequence). CDR3 DNA: TGCAGTGCTAGATACAGGGGATTGGGAAGCAATCAGCCCCAGCATTTT. Protein product: CSARYRGLGSNQPQHF.

The chain combines TRBV29-1 with TRBJ1-1; D perhaps matches TRBD1 (5 bases). The CDR3 spans 13 residues. V lost 3 bases, J lost 0 bases, and 8 bases lay in between. CDR1 is SQVTM and CDR2 is ANQGSEA in the germline V gene. CDR3 in amino acids: CSVEGRVNTEAFF. DNA of the CDR3: TGCAGCGTTGAGGGCAGGGTGAACACTGAAGCTTTCTTT.

The table lists this clonotype with many counts. The chain links TRBV9 to TRBJ2-1; D gene unclear. Germline loops: CDR1 SGDLS, CDR2 YYNGEE. CDR3 length: 14 amino acids. The V end was cut by 3 bases, the J end by 4 bases, with 11 bases between. CDR3 residues: CASSATIAYNEQFF. CDR3 in DNA: TGTGCCAGCAGCGCAACGATTGCGTACAATGAGCAGTTCTTC.

Only a few counts were recorded for this clonotype. The rearrangement uses TRBV29-1 and TRBJ2-1; D is tentatively TRBD1 or TRBD2 (6 bases each). The CDR3 consists of 11 residues. V gave up 4 bases and J gave up 6 bases, with 7 bases separating them. Looked up from germline, CDR1 is SQVTM and CDR2 is ANQGSEA. In DNA form, the CDR3 reads TGCAGCGTTGCGGGGGCCAATGAGCAGTTCTTC. Its translation is CSVAGANEQFF.

This clonotype was seen more than once but under ten times. The chain has TRBV3-1 and TRBJ1-5; the D is unclear. Trimming removed 4 bases from V and 7 bases from J, with 8 bases in between. Germline V CDR1 and CDR2: LGHDT, YNNKEL (reference sequence). The length of the CDR3 is 12 residues. The DNA for the CDR3 is TGTGCCAGCAGCCTAAAAGGGCAGCCCCAGCATTTT. Translation: CASSLKGQPQHF.

The CDR3 region is CSANRLSYNEQFF. CDR3 in DNA: TGCAGTGCTAACCGTCTAAGTTACAATGAGCAGTTCTTC. The chain links TRBV20-1 to TRBJ2-1; no definite D call. Trimming removed 4 bases at V and 4 bases at J, with 11 bases between. There are 13 residues in the CDR3. Germline V CDR1 and CDR2: DFQATT, SNEGSKA (reference sequence).

This chain links TRBV7-9 with TRBJ1-2; 7 bases agree with TRBD1. From germline, CDR1 is SEHNR and CDR2 FQNEAQ (reference sequence). This CDR3 region has 14 residues. J was trimmed by 6 bases and V by 5 bases; bases with no gene match: 9. CDR3 in DNA: TGTGCCAGCAGCGCATTTGACAGGGAGAATGGCTACACCTTC. It specifies CASSAFDRENGYTF.

As to this clonotype: Since a much larger clone is just one base distant, this may be a read error. The genes are TRBV12-3 or TRBV12-4 and TRBJ2-7; D ambiguous. Between the trimmed V and J ends, which lost 6 bases and 1 base, there was a span of 13 bases. The CDR3 covers 14 residues. CDR3 sequence reads: CASRPGSSSYEQYF. CDR3 coding DNA: TGTGCCAGCAGGCCCGGGTCTAGTTCCTACGAGCAGTACTTC.

V usage is TRBV28 and J usage is TRBJ2-7; 7 bases match TRBD1. V dropped 8 bases and J dropped 7; count of bases not matched to a gene: 20. The CDR3 sequence is 16 residues long. Germline CDR1 is MDHEN and CDR2 is SYDVKM. The CDR3 DNA follows: TGTGCCAGCGGTTCCTCTGGGACAGCTAAATTTGGGGAGCAGTACTTC. Encoded protein: CASGSSGTAKFGEQYF.